Listed here are 31 T cell receptor beta chains from one sample, sequenced in a study of post-analysis software for immune sequencing data. Study findings and constraints: There were roughly 5 TRBV segments more frequent in patients than controls, and TRBV5-6, TRBV5-1 and TRBV20-1 were among them.

The TCR beta cDNA libraries contained unique molecular identifiers. TCRdb itself ran the PCR reads through MiXCR, one entry per CDR3 protein. Among hundreds of thousands of distinct CDR3 sequences, 44% were seen once, and the ten largest hold under 2%. For these receptors, no antigen is known. Sequenced material: blood. The receptors derive from a girl aged 5-17 years with multiple sclerosis.

The V call is TRBV11-2, the J call TRBJ1-4; 7 positions match TRBD1. This CDR3 is 16 amino acids long. Germline V gives CDR1 SGHAT, CDR2 FQNNGV. J was trimmed by 10 bases and V by 6 bases; bases with no gene match: 17. CDR3 sequence: CASRGPTDRSFGKLFF. CDR3 nucleotides: TGTGCCAGCAGGGGGCCAACGGACAGGTCATTCGGAAAACTGTTTTTT.

This clonotype was seen many times. This chain connects TRBV20-1 to TRBJ2-5; D may be TRBD1 (6 bases). This CDR3 comprises 15 residues. Per the germline V gene, CDR1 is DFQATT and CDR2 is SNEGSKA (reference sequence). V lost 1 base, J lost 2 bases, and 14 bases lay in between. The CDR3 DNA follows: TGCAGTGCTAGAGTCGTACCAGGGGTTCAAGAGACCCAGTACTTC. Translating it yields CSARVVPGVQETQYF.

A few counts support this clonotype. V gene TRBV20-1 combines with J gene TRBJ1-1, with D uncertain. The CDR3 is made up of 19 amino acids. The germline V and J ends were trimmed by 1 base and 1 base, with 25 bases remaining between them. Germline CDR1 is DFQATT and CDR2 is SNEGSKA (reference sequence). In nucleotides, the CDR3 is TGCAGTGCTAGAGGGATTAATTTGGTCCAGCCTCTTACGAACACTGAAGCTTTCTTT. Translating gives CSARGINLVQPLTNTEAFF.

The CDR3 bases are TGTGCCAGCAGCTTCGGGACAGATAGCACAGATACGCAGTATTTT. Translated, it gives CASSFGTDSTDTQYF. The chain uses TRBV11-3 and TRBJ2-3; 7 bases match TRBD1. CDR3 size: 15 residues. Germline V gene data show CDR1 as SGHNT and CDR2 as YENEEA. Unmatched junction bases numbered 3, after V lost 3 bases and J lost 0 bases.

The CDR3 loop is CASSLAPSYYEQFF. For the CDR3, the DNA is TGTGCCAGCAGCTTAGCGCCGAGTTATTATGAGCAGTTCTTC. The J gene is TRBJ2-1, the V gene TRBV7-9; D call uncertain. Germline CDR1 reads SEHNR; CDR2 reads FQNEAQ (reference sequence). This CDR3 spans 14 amino acids. Trimming removed 0 bases at V and 8 bases at J, with 11 bases between.

This clonotype was seen more than once but under ten times. The CDR3 DNA is TGTGCCACCAGTGATCCACTAAGCAATGAGCAGTTCTTC. Its protein product is CATSDPLSNEQFF. The chain uses TRBV24-1 and TRBJ2-1; D remains unclear. The CDR3 is made up of 13 amino acids. V was shortened by 3 bases and J by 6 bases, with 8 bases between the two germline ends. CDR1 KGHDR and CDR2 SFDVKD come from the germline V gene.

The V call is TRBV5-1, the J call TRBJ1-2; 10 nucleotides line up with TRBD1. The CDR3 has 16 amino acids. Germline assignment: CDR1 SGHRS and CDR2 YFSETQ. The V and J ends lost 4 bases and 0 bases, in that order; junction bases with no gene match: 6. The CDR3 region has the DNA TGCGCCAGCAGCCTCCGGGACAGGGGAGCTAACTATGGCTACACCTTC. This sequence encodes CASSLRDRGANYGYTF.

In this sample, this clonotype turned up once. The rearrangement links TRBV18 to TRBJ2-6, with D perhaps TRBD1 (5 bases). The CDR3 runs 15 residues. Trimming shortened V by 4 bases and J by 0 bases, and 7 bases separated the two germline ends. Germline CDR1 KGHSH, CDR2 LQKENI. CDR3 amino acids: CASSRQHSGANVLTF. The CDR3 DNA follows: TGTGCCAGCTCACGACAGCACTCTGGGGCCAACGTCCTGACTTTC.

In its sample, this clonotype was seen a few times. The chain carries TRBV5-6 and TRBJ2-5, with 9 bases fitting TRBD1. TRBJ2-7 matches the DNA end more closely, so the J call is doubtful. CDR1 SGHDT and CDR2 YYEEEE come from the germline V gene. This CDR3 has 15 amino acids. CDR3 nucleotide sequence: TGTGCCAGCAGCCCGGCCGGGACAGGGAAACACGAGCAGTACTTC. As protein: CASSPAGTGKHEQYF.

This clonotype was detected only a few times. This chain joins TRBV5-1 and TRBJ2-5, with 8 positions matching TRBD2. CDR3 size: 16 residues. The germline CDR1 and CDR2 sequences are SGHRS and YFSETQ. Trimming cost V 0 bases and J 5 bases; bases outside gene matches: 9. CDR3 region: CASSLATGGPEETQYF. As DNA, the CDR3 is TGCGCCAGCAGCTTGGCAACGGGAGGGCCAGAGGAGACCCAGTACTTC. The entire variable domain, with the rest obtained from reference TRBV5-1 and TRBJ2-5, is as follows: KAGVTQTPRYLIKTRGQQVTLSCSPISGHRSVSWYQQTPGQGLQFLFEYFSETQRNKGNFPGRFSGRQFSNSRSEMNVSTLELGDSALYLCASSLATGGPEETQYFGPGTRLLVL.

This rearrangement joins TRBV28 to TRBJ2-5, with TRBD2 identical over 12 bases. The CDR3 runs to 17 residues. CDR1 is MDHEN and CDR2 is SYDVKM in the germline V gene. The J segment lost 11 bases and the V segment lost 1 base, leaving 14 bases of the junction unmatched. The CDR3: CASSLSRLTSGRCGQYF. DNA of the CDR3: TGTGCCAGCAGTTTATCCCGGCTCACTAGCGGGAGGTGTGGGCAGTACTTC.

The chain couples TRBV7-9 to TRBJ2-5; D is unresolved. Trimming removed 1 base from V and 2 bases from J, with 8 bases in between. The CDR3 covers 14 residues. Germline CDR1 SEHNR, CDR2 FQNEAQ (reference sequence). CDR3 amino acids: CASSLVVVQETQYF. The CDR3 DNA is TGTGCCAGCAGCTTAGTTGTCGTTCAAGAGACCCAGTACTTC.

This clonotype was detected a few times. The chain couples TRBV12-3 or TRBV12-4 to TRBJ2-7, with D possibly called TRBD1 or TRBD2 (5 bases each). Trimming removed 3 bases at V and 4 bases at J, with 7 bases between. This CDR3 has 12 residues. Written as DNA, the CDR3 is TGTGCCAGCAGTTTCAGGGAGTACGAGCAGTACTTC. Its protein product is CASSFREYEQYF.

V is TRBV2 and J is TRBJ2-3; TRBD2 agrees at 10 bases. After removal of 0 bases from V and 4 bases from J, the junction contained 7 bases not matched to a gene. CDR1 is SNHLY and CDR2 is FYNNEI in the germline V gene. The CDR3 consists of 17 residues. CDR3 loop: CASSEAPSGSGADTQYF. Here the CDR3 DNA reads TGTGCCAGCAGTGAAGCGCCTAGCGGGAGTGGGGCAGATACGCAGTATTTT.

V gene TRBV5-1 combines with J gene TRBJ1-5; D might be TRBD1 (6 bases). The CDR3 sequence is 15 residues long. Trimming pared 2 bases from V and 4 bases from J, leaving 13 bases between. Germline CDR1 SGHRS, CDR2 YFSETQ. The CDR3 spells CASSFSTGLNQPQHF. DNA for the CDR3: TGCGCCAGCAGCTTTTCGACAGGATTGAATCAGCCCCAGCATTTT.

The J gene is TRBJ1-2, the V gene TRBV6-5; D call uncertain. Trimming pared 1 base from V and 0 bases from J, leaving 6 bases between. The germline V gene has CDR1 MNHEY and CDR2 SVGAGI. The CDR3 totals 14 residues. The CDR3 region has the DNA TGTGCCAGCAGTTACTACGGTTCTAACTATGGCTACACCTTC. It specifies CASSYYGSNYGYTF.

This clonotype was observed a handful of times. The V gene is TRBV12-3 or TRBV12-4, the J gene TRBJ2-1; 7 nucleotides match TRBD1. With 5 bases clipped from V and 10 bases from J, the junction kept 5 bases outside the gene matches. The CDR3 totals 12 residues. The DNA of the CDR3 is TGTGCCAGCAGTCGACAGGGTAAAGAGCAGTTCTTC. Translation gives CASSRQGKEQFF.

This clonotype was found many times. V gene TRBV7-9 combines with J gene TRBJ2-7; D gene unclear. Germline CDR1 and CDR2: SEHNR and FQNEAQ (reference sequence). The CDR3 runs to 12 residues. V was trimmed by 5 bases and J by 7 bases, leaving 12 bases between them. Here the CDR3 DNA reads TGTGCCAGCAGCGTGGACCCCTGGGAGCAGTACTTC. Translated, it gives CASSVDPWEQYF.

The chain joins TRBV6-2 or TRBV6-3 to TRBJ2-3, with D unresolved. This CDR3 spans 15 amino acids. Germline CDR1 is MNHEY and CDR2 is SVGEGT. Deletions cut 6 bases from V and 2 bases from J, with 15 bases between. The CDR3 nucleotides read TGTGCCAGCAGGTACACGGCGGCCAACACAGATACGCAGTATTTT. It specifies CASRYTAANTDTQYF.

To note about this clonotype: The junction differs from germline at one of its ends, possibly a read error. V gene TRBV4-1 combines with J gene TRBJ2-7; 8 bases agree with TRBD1. Germline-derived CDR1 and CDR2 are MGHRA and YSYEKL. This CDR3 is built from 14 residues. As DNA, the CDR3 is TGTGCCAGCAGCCAAGAACAGGGGGCCTACGAGCAGTACTTC. It specifies CASSQEQGAYEQYF.

V is TRBV25-1 and J is TRBJ2-2; 9 positions match TRBD1. Per the germline V gene, CDR1 is MGHDK and CDR2 is SYGVNS. V shed 5 bases and J 7 bases; nucleotides not matched to a gene: 8. There are 15 residues in the CDR3. Here the CDR3 DNA reads TGTGCCAGCAGTACCTGGGACAGGGAAGGCGGGGAGCTGTTTTTT. Residues: CASSTWDREGGELFF.

In this sample, this clonotype turned up a few times. The CDR3 DNA reads as TGTGCCAGCAGCTTAGGCGGTCTAGCGGGGGCGGGAGAGCAGTTCTTC. It encodes CASSLGGLAGAGEQFF. This rearrangement joins TRBV7-2 to TRBJ2-1, with 10 bases matching TRBD2. The V gene's germline CDR1 is SGHTA and CDR2 FQGNSA. The length of the CDR3 is 16 residues. After removal of 1 base from V and 10 bases from J, the junction contained 10 bases not matched to a gene.

The genes are TRBV20-1 and TRBJ2-3; 7 bases agree with TRBD2. J lost 3 bases, V lost 6 bases, and 6 bases had no gene match. Looked up from germline, CDR1 is DFQATT and CDR2 is SNEGSKA (reference sequence). This CDR3 is built from 13 residues. This CDR3 is CSALGGGTDTQYF. The CDR3 DNA sequence: TGCAGTGCCCTGGGGGGGGGAACAGATACGCAGTATTTT.

V gene TRBV10-3 combines with J gene TRBJ1-2, with 8 nucleotides matching TRBD1. With V trimmed by 7 bases and J by 7 bases, 14 bases remained unmatched. The CDR3 consists of 15 residues. Germline lookup yields CDR1 ENHRY and CDR2 SYGVKD. CDR3 nucleotide sequence: TGTGCCATCAATGACTTGCGGACAGGGCAAGGTGGCTACACCTTC. Amino acid sequence: CAINDLRTGQGGYTF.

This clonotype was seen a single time. The V call is TRBV7-9, the J call TRBJ2-7; D is undetermined. Trimming took 5 bases from V and 0 from J, leaving 8 bases between them. The length of the CDR3 is 13 residues. In germline, CDR1 is SEHNR, CDR2 FQNEAQ (reference sequence). CDR3: CASSPLVSYEQYF. The CDR3, as DNA: TGTGCCAGCAGCCCACTCGTCTCCTACGAGCAGTACTTC.

There are a few counts of this clonotype. The chain couples TRBV7-3 to TRBJ2-7; 12 bases map to TRBD1. V dropped 5 bases and J dropped 7; count of bases not matched to a gene: 6. CDR1 is SGHTA, CDR2 FQGTGA, per germline. This CDR3 region has 14 residues. DNA for the CDR3: TGTGCCAGCAGCCCCGGGACAGGGGGCTTTGAGCAGTACTTC. Protein product: CASSPGTGGFEQYF.

This chain joins TRBV20-1 and TRBJ1-1; unclear D gene. The germline V gene has CDR1 DFQATT and CDR2 SNEGSKA (reference sequence). This CDR3 is 11 amino acids long. The ends were cut back, 4 bases at V and 1 base at J, with 4 bases in the middle. CDR3 residues: CSATQNTEAFF. The CDR3 DNA sequence: TGCAGTGCTACCCAGAACACTGAAGCTTTCTTT.

V usage is TRBV29-1 and J usage is TRBJ1-1, with TRBD1 as a possible D gene (5 bases). Germline assignment: CDR1 SQVTM and CDR2 ANQGSEA. Trimming took off 4 bases at V and 4 bases at J, with 13 bases between the two ends. The CDR3 sequence is 13 residues long. The CDR3 DNA follows: TGCAGCGTTGGGGGCAGGGCGGTCACTGAAGCTTTCTTT. Translating gives CSVGGRAVTEAFF.

V usage is TRBV12-3 or TRBV12-4 and J usage is TRBJ2-1; TRBD2 matches 8 bases. This CDR3 spans 12 amino acids. V lost 3 bases and J lost 14; bases outside the gene matches: 6. The DNA of the CDR3 is TGTGCCAGCAGTTTTCGGACTAGCCGGAAGTTCTTC. This gives the protein CASSFRTSRKFF.

The chain links TRBV10-3 to TRBJ2-1; TRBD2 aligns across 12 bases. The germline V gene encodes CDR1 ENHRY and CDR2 SYGVKD. This CDR3 is built from 15 residues. V lost 5 bases, J lost 2 bases, and 1 base stayed unmatched. The CDR3 region is CAISRTSGTYNEQFF. The CDR3 region has the DNA TGTGCCATCAGTAGGACTAGCGGGACCTACAATGAGCAGTTCTTC.

The gene calls are TRBV7-3 and TRBJ2-2; D tentatively reads TRBD1 or TRBD2 (5 bases each). The CDR3 consists of 16 residues. CDR1 and CDR2 from the germline V gene are SGHTA and FQGTGA. Trimming left V 2 bases short and J 5 bases short, with 15 bases between. This CDR3 reads CASSLHGTLATGELFF. The CDR3 nucleotides read TGTGCCAGCAGCTTACACGGGACCCTGGCAACCGGGGAGCTGTTTTTT.